Listed here are 29 T cell receptor beta chains from one sample, sequenced in a study of T cells in women clearing cervical HPV infection. Sequencing was performed with immunoSEQ multiplex PCR; in TCRdb, only in-frame clones are kept and a portion is missing. The ten top clones account for around 3%, within a sample of about 20,000 clones. The source material was blood buffy coat. The receptor source for this set is a woman between 18 and 75 years old with a cervical HPV16 infection that either progressed to CIN3+ or cleared (not recorded which).

Note on this clone: The CDR3 end is not reached by the read, which stops 3 residues before it; the germline J gene fills it in. The chain joins TRBV18 to TRBJ1-1, with a weak D call TRBD1 (5 bases). Trimming stripped 2 bases from V and 1 base from J, with 11 bases between. Germline CDR1 is KGHSH and CDR2 is LQKENI. The CDR3 has 15 amino acids. The CDR3 sequence is CASSPTSGGNTEAFF. The sequenced part of the CDR3 DNA is TGTGCCAGCTCACCAACGAGCGGGGGGAACACTGAA.

A remark on this clone: The sequenced fragment ends 3 residues before the CDR3 boundary, so the rest is inferred from the germline J gene. This chain joins TRBV5-8 and TRBJ1-5, with TRBD1 identical over 7 bases. Per germline, CDR1 SGHTS and CDR2 YDEGEE. V lost 4 bases, J lost 9 bases, and 13 bases stayed unmatched. The CDR3 has 15 residues. The CDR3 bases that were read are TGTGCCAGCAGCCCGGACAGGACGATATTTTTGCCC. It translates to CASSPDRTIFLP. The whole CDR3 sequence reads CASSPDRTIFLPQHF. Drawing the rest from reference TRBV5-8 and TRBJ1-5, the complete variable domain is EAGVTQSPTHLIKTRGQQATLRCSPISGHTSVYWYQQALGLGLQFLLWYDEGEERNRGNFPPRFSGRQFPNYSSELNVNALELEDSALYLCASSPDRTIFLPQHFGDGTRLSIL.

About this clone: The read halts 3 residues ahead of the CDR3 end, with the missing end drawn from the germline J gene. V gene TRBV6-1 combines with J gene TRBJ2-5; 10 bases fit TRBD2. Germline-derived CDR1 and CDR2 are MNHNS and SASEGT. The V gene end was trimmed by 4 bases and the J gene end by 3 bases; junction bases not matched to a gene: 2. The CDR3 covers 14 residues. The sequenced CDR3 bases are TGTGCCAGCAGTGGTCTAGCGGGGGAAGAGACC. This translates into CASSGLAGEET. The whole CDR3 sequence is CASSGLAGEETQYF.

Concerning this clone itself: The read halts 3 residues ahead of the CDR3 end, with the missing end drawn from the germline J gene. The chain links TRBV30 to TRBJ1-1; 8 bases map to TRBD1. Germline V lookup: CDR1 GTSNPN, CDR2 SVGIG (reference sequence). The V segment lost 4 bases and the J segment 4 bases; nucleotides outside the gene matches: 8. CDR3 length: 14 amino acids. The CDR3: CAWIFRGLGTEAFF. CDR3 DNA, as far as it was read: TGTGCCTGGATTTTCAGGGGGCTAGGCACTGAA.

A remark on this clone: The sequence runs out 3 residues before the end of the CDR3; the remainder is reconstructed from the germline J gene. This chain joins TRBV20-1 and TRBJ1-2, with D possibly being TRBD1 (5 bases). Trimming left V 2 bases short and J 2 bases short, with 12 bases between. Germline CDR1 reads DFQATT; CDR2 reads SNEGSKA (reference sequence). This CDR3 comprises 14 residues. CDR3 sequence: CSARLPTANYGYTF. The sequenced part of the CDR3 DNA is TGCAGTGCTAGACTCCCGACAGCGAACTATGGC.

Concerning this clone: The DNA ends 3 residues before the CDR3 does, and the rest of the CDR3 is filled in from the germline J gene. V gene TRBV20-1 combines with J gene TRBJ2-4; 14 nucleotides agree with TRBD2. The CDR3 runs to 15 residues. Germline V gene lookup returns CDR1 DFQATT and CDR2 SNEGSKA (reference sequence). V lost 6 bases and J lost 7; bases outside the gene matches: 8. The CDR3 here is CSAPTSGGAVNIQYF. The CDR3 bases that were read are TGCAGTGCCCCGACTAGCGGGGGGGCCGTGAACATT.

In regard to this clone: The read ends 3 residues shy of where the CDR3 ends; the end is completed using the germline J gene. The chain is built from TRBV30 and TRBJ2-1; 13 bases align to TRBD2. The CDR3 is 13 residues long. The V gene end was trimmed by 8 bases and the J gene end by 8 bases; junction bases not matched to a gene: 6. Germline V lookup: CDR1 GTSNPN, CDR2 SVGIG (reference sequence). The CDR3 DNA, read in part, is TGTGCCCGAAGGACTAGCGGGGGACATGAG. It translates to CARRTSGGHE. The CDR3 in its entirety is CARRTSGGHEQFF. Supplemented by reference TRBV30 and TRBJ2-1, the full variable domain reads SQTIHQWPATLVQPVGSPLSLECTVEGTSNPNLYWYRQAAGRGLQLLFYSVGIGQISSEVPQNLSASRPQDRQFILSSKKLLLSDSGFYLCARRTSGGHEQFFGPGTRLTVL.

About this clone itself: The read ends 3 residues before the CDR3 terminus; that terminus is restored from the germline J gene. The chain carries TRBV5-1 and TRBJ2-5, with D possibly TRBD1 on 6 matching bases. CDR3 size: 15 residues. Germline V gene sequence: CDR1 SGHRS, CDR2 YFSETQ. V was shortened by 2 bases and J by 0 bases, with 11 bases between the two germline ends. CDR3 DNA (partial): TGCGCCAGCAGCTTCTCCCCAGGGGACCAAGAGACC. Its protein product is CASSFSPGDQET. The CDR3 in full is CASSFSPGDQETQYF.

In the case of this clone: The CDR3 end falls 3 residues outside the read, so it is completed with the germline J gene. The genes are TRBV13 and TRBJ2-5; TRBD2 is a possible D gene (7 bases). The CDR3 spans 14 residues. Between the trimmed V and J ends, which lost 6 bases and 1 base, there was a span of 12 bases. Per germline, CDR1 PRHDT and CDR2 FYEKMQ (reference sequence). CDR3 bases read: TGTGCCAGCAGGAGGGGGGGGGCCCAAGAGACC. Translated, it gives CASRRGGAQET. The CDR3, in full, reads CASRRGGAQETQYF.

As for this clone: The sequence runs out 3 residues before the end of the CDR3; the remainder is reconstructed from the germline J gene. V is TRBV6-2 or TRBV6-3 and J is TRBJ2-2, with TRBD1 as a possible D gene (5 bases). V dropped 9 bases and J dropped 6 bases, with 14 bases sitting between them. This CDR3 is built from 13 residues. Germline V lookup: CDR1 MNHEY, CDR2 SVGEGT. CDR3 sequence reads: CASSGLRPGELFF. The covered CDR3 bases are TGTGCCAGTTCAGGGCTGCGTCCCGGGGAG.

Concerning this clone: The read ends 3 residues shy of where the CDR3 ends; the end is completed using the germline J gene. This chain links TRBV20-1 with TRBJ1-6, with a weak D call TRBD1 (6 bases). The CDR3 spans 17 residues. Germline values: CDR1 DFQATT, CDR2 SNEGSKA (reference sequence). The ends were cut back, 3 bases at V and 7 bases at J, with 22 bases in the middle. CDR3 DNA, as far as it was read: TGCAGTGCTAGTGATATCGTCGGGGGGCGGGACAATTCACCC. Residues: CSASDIVGGRDNSP. The whole CDR3 sequence is CSASDIVGGRDNSPLHF.

Notes on this clone: The CDR3 end lies 3 residues beyond the end of the read and is filled in from the germline J gene. The chain joins TRBV5-3 to TRBJ2-3; TRBD1 agrees at 11 bases. TRBV5-3 is recorded as an ORF, its role being uncertain. Germline trimming cut 3 bases from V and 2 bases from J; bases unmatched to any gene: 5. The CDR3 contains 16 residues. The sequenced CDR3 bases are TGTGCCAGAAGCTCCGGGACAGGGGGACTCACAGATACG. This sequence encodes CARSSGTGGLTDT. The CDR3 as a whole reads CARSSGTGGLTDTQYF.

A note on this clone: The sequenced fragment ends 3 residues before the CDR3 boundary, so the rest is inferred from the germline J gene. The V and J genes are TRBV20-1 and TRBJ2-1; 8 positions agree with TRBD2. J gave up 9 bases and V 2 bases, and 3 bases lay outside the gene matches. This CDR3 spans 12 amino acids. The germline V gene encodes CDR1 DFQATT and CDR2 SNEGSKA (reference sequence). The CDR3 loop reads CSARSGGGEQFF. Partial CDR3 DNA: TGCAGTGCTAGAAGCGGGGGTGGTGAG.

In the case of this clone: The read ends 3 residues early relative to the CDR3; the germline J gene fills the gap. The chain recombines TRBV18 with TRBJ2-3; 11 bases align to TRBD1. Germline CDR1 and CDR2: KGHSH and LQKENI. CDR3 length: 14 amino acids. With V trimmed by 6 bases and J by 6 bases, 5 bases remained unmatched. This chain's CDR3 is CASSRTGGDDTQYF. The sequenced CDR3 bases are TGTGCCAGCTCCCGGACAGGGGGCGATGATACG.

Comment on this clone: The read halts 3 residues ahead of the CDR3 end, with the missing end drawn from the germline J gene. This sequence joins TRBV30 and TRBJ1-1, with 10 nucleotides matching TRBD1. CDR1 is GTSNPN and CDR2 is SVGIG in the germline V gene (reference sequence). The CDR3 extends over 13 amino acids. CDR3 DNA, as far as it was read: TGTGCCCTTAAAAGAAGACAGGGGGCGGCA. It codes for CALKRRQGAA. The full CDR3 protein reads CALKRRQGAAAFF.

Points on this clone: The read comes to an end 3 residues before the CDR3 does, leaving the germline J gene to fill in the end. The chain carries TRBV4-2 and TRBJ2-5, with D perhaps TRBD1 (5 bases). Germline V gives CDR1 LGHNA, CDR2 YNFKEQ. The CDR3 extends over 15 amino acids. Trimming took 0 bases from V and 2 from J, leaving 10 bases between them. CDR3 DNA, as far as it was read: TGTGCCAGCAGCCAAGACCGACCAGGGCAAGAGACC. It encodes CASSQDRPGQET. The CDR3 reads in full as CASSQDRPGQETQYF.

On this clone: The CDR3 end lies 3 residues beyond the end of the read and is filled in from the germline J gene. The sample carries other DNA sequences with the same CDR3. V and J are TRBV20-1 and TRBJ1-6; 9 nucleotides line up with TRBD1. Germline CDR1 is DFQATT and CDR2 is SNEGSKA (reference sequence). The CDR3 has 15 residues. Losses at the gene ends were 3 bases for V and 9 bases for J; bases not matched to a gene: 9. The CDR3 sequence is CSASPGQGSPSPLHF. The DNA read from the CDR3 is TGCAGTGCTAGCCCGGGACAGGGTTCCCCTTCACCC.

About this clone: The CDR3 end lies 3 residues beyond the end of the read and is filled in from the germline J gene. This chain uses TRBV5-4 with TRBJ1-1, with D unclear. Between the trimmed V and J ends, which lost 4 bases and 7 bases, there was a span of 14 bases. The CDR3 has 13 amino acids. The germline V gene has CDR1 SGHNT and CDR2 YYREEE (reference sequence). This CDR3 is CASSAELQREAFF. The CDR3 DNA, read in part, is TGTGCCAGCAGCGCAGAGTTGCAGCGTGAA.

As regards this clone: Coverage ceases 3 residues before the CDR3 finishes, and the germline J gene fills in the end. The chain employs TRBV7-3 and TRBJ2-6, with TRBD1 as a possible D gene (5 bases). Germline CDR1 SGHTA, CDR2 FQGTGA. V dropped 5 bases and J dropped 1 base, with 9 bases sitting between them. The CDR3 consists of 15 residues. The sequenced CDR3 bases are TGTGCCAGCAGCCCACAGGTATCTGGGGCCAACGTC. Protein product: CASSPQVSGANV. The whole CDR3 protein is CASSPQVSGANVLTF.

Concerning this clone itself: The CDR3 extends 3 residues past the end of the read, so its final part is completed from the germline J gene. This sequence joins TRBV20-1 and TRBJ2-1, with 8 bases identical to TRBD1. There are 16 residues in the CDR3. V gave up 5 bases and J gave up 4 bases; unmatched junction bases: 13. The germline gives CDR1 DFQATT, CDR2 SNEGSKA (reference sequence). Partial CDR3 DNA: TGCAGTGCTCAGACTATGACAGGGGTAGGGTACAATGAG. Translated, it gives CSAQTMTGVGYNE. The whole CDR3 region reads CSAQTMTGVGYNEQFF.

As concerns this clone: The read terminates 3 residues ahead of where the CDR3 ends, so the germline J gene completes it. This sequence joins TRBV4-1 and TRBJ1-2, with D possibly matching TRBD1 (5 bases). Germline assignment: CDR1 MGHRA and CDR2 YSYEKL. The CDR3 runs to 15 residues. The germline V and J ends were trimmed by 4 bases and 0 bases, with 12 bases remaining between them. Partial CDR3 DNA: TGCGCCAGCAGCCCTACGACAGAAGCTAACTATGGC. As protein: CASSPTTEANYG. The full CDR3 reads CASSPTTEANYGYTF.

Comments on this clone: The read gets to within 3 residues of the CDR3 end, and the germline J gene fills in the rest. The V and J genes are TRBV6-2 or TRBV6-3 and TRBJ2-7; the match to TRBD2 covers 16 bases. Germline V gives CDR1 MNHEY, CDR2 SVGEGT. The trim removed 6 bases at V and 6 bases at J, leaving 5 bases unmatched. The CDR3 is made up of 15 amino acids. Partial CDR3 DNA: TGTGCCAGCAGGGGACTAGCGGGGGGGCCGGTCGAG. Protein: CASRGLAGGPVE. The whole CDR3 reads CASRGLAGGPVEQYF.

To note about this clone: The read stops 3 residues short of the end of the CDR3; the missing end is completed from the germline J gene. The chain is built from TRBV5-1 and TRBJ1-3; 7 bases match TRBD1. CDR1 is SGHRS, CDR2 YFSETQ, per germline. The V segment lost 4 bases and the J segment 0 bases; nucleotides outside the gene matches: 10. The CDR3 runs 17 residues. The CDR3 bases that were read are TGCGCCAGCAGCCCCAGACGGGACAGCCCCTCTGGAAACACC. Its protein product is CASSPRRDSPSGNT. The whole CDR3 protein reads CASSPRRDSPSGNTIYF.

With respect to this clone: The CDR3 end falls 3 residues outside the read, so it is completed with the germline J gene. The rearrangement uses TRBV30 and TRBJ1-1; D might be TRBD1 (5 bases). In germline, CDR1 is GTSNPN, CDR2 SVGIG (reference sequence). The CDR3 runs to 13 residues. The CDR3 sequence is CAWSLAGIPRAFF. CDR3 DNA (partial): TGTGCCTGGAGTCTCGCAGGGATCCCTAGA.

In regard to this clone: The CDR3 is cut off 3 residues early in the read; its end comes from the germline J gene. The V and J genes are TRBV7-8 and TRBJ1-3; 8 bases fit TRBD1. The germline V gene has CDR1 SGHVS and CDR2 FQNEAQ. The CDR3 spans 15 residues. The ends lost 3 bases at V and 8 bases at J; junction bases unmatched: 9. The CDR3 here is CASSLAWTGRDTIYF. The part of the CDR3 DNA that was read is TGTGCCAGCAGCTTGGCTTGGACAGGGCGTGACACC.

To note about this clone: Sequencing ends 3 residues short of the CDR3 end; the germline J gene provides the rest. The V gene is TRBV2, the J gene TRBJ2-2; TRBD1 matches at 7 bases. V shed 5 bases and J 2 bases; nucleotides not matched to a gene: 11. The germline gives CDR1 SNHLY, CDR2 FYNNEI. The CDR3 consists of 17 residues. The CDR3 spells CASSRDSTSINTGELFF. The sequenced CDR3 bases are TGTGCCAGCAGTCGGGACAGTACCTCCATTAACACCGGGGAG.

In the case of this clone: The CDR3 goes on 3 residues after the read ends, and that part is filled in from the germline J gene. In the same sample, other DNA sequences code for this CDR3. The chain employs TRBV18 and TRBJ2-1, with TRBD1 identical over 9 bases. V lost 3 bases to trimming and J lost 7 bases; unmatched junction nucleotides: 4. The germline V gene has CDR1 KGHSH and CDR2 LQKENI. The CDR3 is 14 amino acids. The sequenced CDR3 bases are TGTGCCAGCTCACCCTTACAGGGGGCGAATGAG. Translating gives CASSPLQGANE. The full CDR3 protein reads CASSPLQGANEQFF.

As for this clone: The CDR3 end lies 3 residues beyond the end of the read and is filled in from the germline J gene. The chain combines TRBV20-1 with TRBJ2-3, with 10 bases identical to TRBD2. J was trimmed by 0 bases and V by 6 bases; bases with no gene match: 21. This CDR3 has 20 residues. Germline CDR1 is DFQATT and CDR2 is SNEGSKA (reference sequence). The CDR3 DNA, read in part, is TGCAGTGCAGAAGGACGCCTCGGAGCGGGGGGGCCCGTTAGCACAGATACG. Translation gives CSAEGRLGAGGPVSTDT. Given in full, the CDR3 is CSAEGRLGAGGPVSTDTQYF.

With respect to this clone: The read terminates 3 residues ahead of where the CDR3 ends, so the germline J gene completes it. This sequence joins TRBV19 and TRBJ1-5, with no clear D. With 5 bases removed from V and 4 bases from J, the gap between germline ends came to 6 bases. The CDR3 is 12 residues long. Germline values: CDR1 LNHDA, CDR2 SQIVND (reference sequence). CDR3 DNA (partial): TGTGCCAGTAGTGACAAGAATCAGCCC. This translates into CASSDKNQP. The CDR3 in its entirety is CASSDKNQPQHF. Using reference TRBV19 and TRBJ1-5 for the parts outside the CDR3, the full variable domain is DGGITQSPKYLFRKEGQNVTLSCEQNLNHDAMYWYRQDPGQGLRLIYYSQIVNDFQKGDIAEGYSVSREKKESFPLTVTSAQKNPTAFYLCASSDKNQPQHFGDGTRLSIL.